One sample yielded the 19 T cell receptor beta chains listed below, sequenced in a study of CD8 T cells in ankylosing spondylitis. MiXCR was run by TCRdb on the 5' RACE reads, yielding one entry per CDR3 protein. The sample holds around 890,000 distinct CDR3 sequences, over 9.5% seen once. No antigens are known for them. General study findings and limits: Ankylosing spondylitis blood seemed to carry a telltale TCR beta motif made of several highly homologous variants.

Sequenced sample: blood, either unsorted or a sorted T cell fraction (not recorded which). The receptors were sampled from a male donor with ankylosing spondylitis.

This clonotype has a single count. The DNA for the CDR3 is TGCGCCAGCAGCCAAGTTCCGGGCCCCGGGAATGAGCAGTTCTTC. Translation gives CASSQVPGPGNEQFF. The V gene is TRBV4-1, the J gene TRBJ2-1; D is unresolved. The CDR3 has 15 residues. CDR1 is MGHRA, CDR2 YSYEKL, per germline. Between the trimmed V and J ends, which lost 1 base and 7 bases, there was a span of 14 bases.

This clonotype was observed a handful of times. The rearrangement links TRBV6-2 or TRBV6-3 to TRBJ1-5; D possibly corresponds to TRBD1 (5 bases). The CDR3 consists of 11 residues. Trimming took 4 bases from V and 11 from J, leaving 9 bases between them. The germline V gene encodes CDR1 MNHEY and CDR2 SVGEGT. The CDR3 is CASSSLRAQHF. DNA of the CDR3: TGTGCCAGCAGTTCCCTCAGGGCCCAGCATTTT.

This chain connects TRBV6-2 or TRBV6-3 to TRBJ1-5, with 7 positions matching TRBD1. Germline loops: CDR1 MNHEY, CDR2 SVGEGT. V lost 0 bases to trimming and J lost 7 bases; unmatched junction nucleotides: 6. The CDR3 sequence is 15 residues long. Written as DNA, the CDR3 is TGTGCCAGCAGTTACTCGAGACAGGGTGGGCAGCCCCAGCATTTT. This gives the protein CASSYSRQGGQPQHF.

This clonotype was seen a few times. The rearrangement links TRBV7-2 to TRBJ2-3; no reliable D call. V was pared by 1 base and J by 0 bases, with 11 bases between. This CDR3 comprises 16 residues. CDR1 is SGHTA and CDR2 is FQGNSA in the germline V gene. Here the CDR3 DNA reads TGTGCCAGCAGCTTAGTAAGCCAGGCTAGCACAGATACGCAGTATTTT. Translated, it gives CASSLVSQASTDTQYF. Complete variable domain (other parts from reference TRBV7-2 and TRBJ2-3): GAGVSQSPSNKVTEKGKDVELRCDPISGHTALYWYRQSLGQGLEFLIYFQGNSAPDKSGLPSDRFSAERTGGSVSTLTIQRTQQEDSAVYLCASSLVSQASTDTQYFGPGTRLTVL.

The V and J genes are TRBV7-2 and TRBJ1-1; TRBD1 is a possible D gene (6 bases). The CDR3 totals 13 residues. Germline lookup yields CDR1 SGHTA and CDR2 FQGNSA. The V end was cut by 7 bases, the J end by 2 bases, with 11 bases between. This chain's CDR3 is CASTYRANTEAFF. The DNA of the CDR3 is TGTGCCAGCACCTACAGGGCTAACACTGAAGCTTTCTTT.

CDR3 sequence (DNA): TGTGCCAGCTCACCTCACAGGGACCACGAGCAGTACTTC. Its protein is CASSPHRDHEQYF. The chain joins TRBV18 to TRBJ2-7; possible D gene TRBD1, 6 bases. V lost 3 bases and J 5 bases, leaving 11 bases between the germline ends. CDR3 size: 13 residues. The germline CDR1 and CDR2 sequences are KGHSH and LQKENI.

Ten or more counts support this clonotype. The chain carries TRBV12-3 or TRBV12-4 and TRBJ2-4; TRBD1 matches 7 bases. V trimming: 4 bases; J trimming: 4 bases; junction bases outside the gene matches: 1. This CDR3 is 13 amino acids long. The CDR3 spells CASSSGQKNIQYF. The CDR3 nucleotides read TGTGCCAGCAGTTCGGGACAGAAAAACATTCAGTACTTC.

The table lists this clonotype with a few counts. The CDR3, as DNA: TGCAGTGCTATAACAGGGCGTGGAGAGACCCAGTACTTC. As protein: CSAITGRGETQYF. V is TRBV20-1 and J is TRBJ2-5; D perhaps matches TRBD1 (6 bases). Germline V gene sequence: CDR1 DFQATT, CDR2 SNEGSKA (reference sequence). This CDR3 region has 13 residues. Trimming removed 4 bases at V and 4 bases at J, with 13 bases between.

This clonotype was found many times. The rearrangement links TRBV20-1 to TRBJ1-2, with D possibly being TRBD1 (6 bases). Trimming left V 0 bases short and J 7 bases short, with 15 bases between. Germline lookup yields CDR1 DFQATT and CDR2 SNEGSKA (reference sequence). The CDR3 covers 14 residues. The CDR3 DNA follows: TGCAGTGCTAGAGACAGCACAGGGCCTTCTGGCTACACCTTC. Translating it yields CSARDSTGPSGYTF.

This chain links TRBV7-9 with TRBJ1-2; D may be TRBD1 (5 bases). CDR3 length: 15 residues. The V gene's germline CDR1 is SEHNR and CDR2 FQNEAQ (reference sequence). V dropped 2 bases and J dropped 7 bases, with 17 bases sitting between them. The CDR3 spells CASSLPLGPLGGYTF. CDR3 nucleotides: TGTGCCAGCAGCTTACCTCTGGGACCGCTGGGTGGCTACACCTTC. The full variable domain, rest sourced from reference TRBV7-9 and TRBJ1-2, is DTGVSQNPRHKITKRGQNVTFRCDPISEHNRLYWYRQTLGQGPEFLTYFQNEAQLEKSRLLSDRFSAERPKGSFSTLEIQRTEQGDSAMYLCASSLPLGPLGGYTFGSGTRLTVV.

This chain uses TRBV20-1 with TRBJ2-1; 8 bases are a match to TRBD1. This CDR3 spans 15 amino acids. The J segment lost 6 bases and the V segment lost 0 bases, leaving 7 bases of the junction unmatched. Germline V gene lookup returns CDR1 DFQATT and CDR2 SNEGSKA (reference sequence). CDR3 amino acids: CSARDPRGLINEQFF. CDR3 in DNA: TGCAGTGCTAGAGACCCCAGGGGGCTCATCAATGAGCAGTTCTTC.

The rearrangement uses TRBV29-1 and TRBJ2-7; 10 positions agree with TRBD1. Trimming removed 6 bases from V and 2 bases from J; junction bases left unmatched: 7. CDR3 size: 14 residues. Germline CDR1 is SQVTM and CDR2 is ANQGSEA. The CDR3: CSVSRTGGAYEQYF. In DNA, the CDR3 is TGCAGCGTGAGCCGGACAGGGGGGGCCTACGAGCAGTACTTC.

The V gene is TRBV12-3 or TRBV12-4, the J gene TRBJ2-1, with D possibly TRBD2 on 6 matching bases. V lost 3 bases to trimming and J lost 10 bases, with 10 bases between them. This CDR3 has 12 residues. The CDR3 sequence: CASSFTREEQFF. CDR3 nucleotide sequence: TGTGCCAGCAGTTTTACCCGGGAGGAGCAGTTCTTC.

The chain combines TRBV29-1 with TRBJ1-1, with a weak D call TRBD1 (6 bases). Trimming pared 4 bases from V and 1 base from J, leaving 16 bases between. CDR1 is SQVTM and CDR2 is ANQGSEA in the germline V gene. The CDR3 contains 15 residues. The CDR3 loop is CSVGSRQVSNTEAFF. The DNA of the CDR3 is TGCAGCGTTGGATCAAGACAGGTCTCGAACACTGAAGCTTTCTTT.

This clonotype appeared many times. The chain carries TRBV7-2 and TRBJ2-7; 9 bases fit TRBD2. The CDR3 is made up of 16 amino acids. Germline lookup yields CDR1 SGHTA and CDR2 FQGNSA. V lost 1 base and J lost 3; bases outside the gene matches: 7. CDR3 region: CASSLGTSGLFYEQYF. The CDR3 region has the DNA TGTGCCAGCAGCTTAGGCACTAGCGGGCTCTTCTACGAGCAGTACTTC. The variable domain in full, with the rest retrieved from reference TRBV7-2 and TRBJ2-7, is GAGVSQSPSNKVTEKGKDVELRCDPISGHTALYWYRQSLGQGLEFLIYFQGNSAPDKSGLPSDRFSAERTGGSVSTLTIQRTQQEDSAVYLCASSLGTSGLFYEQYFGPGTRLTVT.

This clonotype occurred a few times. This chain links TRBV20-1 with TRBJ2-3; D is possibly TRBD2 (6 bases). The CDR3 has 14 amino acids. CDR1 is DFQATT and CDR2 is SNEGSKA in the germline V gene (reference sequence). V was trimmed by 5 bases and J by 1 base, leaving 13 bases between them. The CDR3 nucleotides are TGCAGTGCTGTCGTAGGGACTGGCACAGATACGCAGTATTTT. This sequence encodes CSAVVGTGTDTQYF.

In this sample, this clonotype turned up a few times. The CDR3 coding sequence is TGTGCCAGCAGCTTAATGGCGGAGTCCTACGAGCAGTACTTC. Translating gives CASSLMAESYEQYF. The rearrangement links TRBV7-2 to TRBJ2-7; D unresolved. Germline CDR1 is SGHTA and CDR2 is FQGNSA. The CDR3 covers 14 residues. Trimming took off 2 bases at V and 1 base at J, with 9 bases between the two ends. The full variable domain, with the rest looked up from reference TRBV7-2 and TRBJ2-7, is GAGVSQSPSNKVTEKGKDVELRCDPISGHTALYWYRQSLGQGLEFLIYFQGNSAPDKSGLPSDRFSAERTGGSVSTLTIQRTQQEDSAVYLCASSLMAESYEQYFGPGTRLTVT.

This CDR3 reads CATSSPTGSGETQYF. CDR3 DNA sequence: TGTGCCACCAGTTCCCCGACAGGTTCGGGAGAGACCCAGTACTTC. V gene TRBV24-1 combines with J gene TRBJ2-5, with D maybe TRBD1 (6 bases). This CDR3 contains 15 residues. Trimming took 6 bases from V and 4 from J, leaving 17 bases between them. Germline assignment: CDR1 KGHDR and CDR2 SFDVKD.

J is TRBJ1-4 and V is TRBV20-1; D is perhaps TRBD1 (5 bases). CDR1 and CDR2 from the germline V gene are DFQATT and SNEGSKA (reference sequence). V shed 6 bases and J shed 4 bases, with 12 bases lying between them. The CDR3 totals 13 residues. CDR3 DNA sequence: TGCAGTGCCCAAGACAGTAATAATGAAAAACTGTTTTTT. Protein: CSAQDSNNEKLFF.